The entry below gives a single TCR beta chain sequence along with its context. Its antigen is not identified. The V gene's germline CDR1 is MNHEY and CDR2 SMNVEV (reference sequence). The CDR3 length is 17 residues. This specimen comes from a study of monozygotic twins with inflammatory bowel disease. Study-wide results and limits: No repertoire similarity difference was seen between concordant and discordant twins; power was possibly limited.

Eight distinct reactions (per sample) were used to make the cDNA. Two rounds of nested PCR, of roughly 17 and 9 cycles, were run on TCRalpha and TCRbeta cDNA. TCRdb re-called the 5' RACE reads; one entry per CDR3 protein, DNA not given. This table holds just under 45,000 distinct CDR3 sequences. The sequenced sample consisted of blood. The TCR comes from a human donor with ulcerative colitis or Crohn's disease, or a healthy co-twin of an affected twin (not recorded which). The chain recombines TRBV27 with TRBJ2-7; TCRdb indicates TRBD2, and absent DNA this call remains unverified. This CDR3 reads CASRPLPLAGGFVEQYF.